This passage covers 7 T cell receptor beta chains from one sample sequenced in a study of tumor-infiltrating lymphocytes in oesophageal squamous cell carcinoma. TCRdb ran MiXCR on the PCR reads and lists one entry per CDR3 protein. The table lists tens of thousands of distinct CDR3 sequences, under 35% of them singletons. The sequenced sample consisted of esophageal tumor tissue. All receptors derive from a female donor with esophageal squamous cell carcinoma.

Notes on this clonotype: This could be a read error, since a much larger clone is one nucleotide away. This chain joins TRBV28 and TRBJ2-7, with 8 bases matching TRBD2. The CDR3 sequence is 14 residues long. Per germline, CDR1 MDHEN and CDR2 SYDVKM. J lost 7 bases, V lost 9 bases, and 14 bases had no gene match. DNA of the CDR3: TGTGCCAGAAGTCCTTGGACTAGCAATGGGGAGCAGTACTTC. Translating it yields CARSPWTSNGEQYF.

The chain couples TRBV7-6 to TRBJ2-1; D perhaps matches TRBD2 (7 bases). Germline V gene sequence: CDR1 SGHVS, CDR2 FNYEAQ. CDR3 length: 17 residues. V lost 1 base, J lost 0 bases, and 13 bases lay in between. The CDR3 bases are TGTGCCAGCAGCTTAGGGGGCGGGGGACACTCCTACAATGAGCAGTTCTTC. Amino acid sequence: CASSLGGGGHSYNEQFF.

The V call is TRBV5-6, the J call TRBJ1-4; TRBD1 might be the D (6 bases). V gave up 3 bases and J gave up 7 bases, with 13 bases separating them. Germline V gene sequence: CDR1 SGHDT, CDR2 YYEEEE. The CDR3 is 14 residues long. The CDR3 DNA is TGTGCCAGCAGCTACAGGGAAAGGGGTGAAAAACTGTTTTTT. Translation gives CASSYRERGEKLFF.

This clonotype was recorded only once. With a much larger clone just one base away, this may be a read error. This rearrangement joins TRBV28 to TRBJ1-6; D unresolved. V lost 7 bases and J lost 7, with 14 bases in between. CDR1 is MDHEN, CDR2 SYDVKM, per germline. This CDR3 is built from 14 residues. CDR3 bases: TGTGCCAGCAAAGCCAGGTTGAAGAATTCACCCCTCCACTTT. Translating it yields CASKARLKNSPLHF.

The sample holds a few counts of this clonotype. This sequence joins TRBV5-4 and TRBJ2-1, with TRBD2 matching 7 bases. Germline CDR1 is SGHNT and CDR2 is YYREEE (reference sequence). V was clipped by 6 bases and J by 3 bases; unmatched bases: 6. The CDR3 runs to 14 residues. The CDR3 DNA is TGTGCCAGCAAGGCGCGGGGGATCTACAATGAGCAGTTCTTC. Protein: CASKARGIYNEQFF.

V gene TRBV7-2 combines with J gene TRBJ2-6; D is uncertain. The J call may be faulty, since TRBJ2-7 better matches the DNA end. Germline V gives CDR1 SGHTA, CDR2 FQGNSA. CDR3 length: 14 amino acids. The CDR3 DNA reads TGTGCCAGCAGCTTAGAACTCGTCAGTTACGAGCAGTACTTC. It yields the protein CASSLELVSYEQYF.

This clonotype has ten or more counts. This chain uses TRBV24-1 with TRBJ2-5, with D possibly being TRBD1 or TRBD2 (6 bases each). CDR3 length: 17 amino acids. Germline CDR1 KGHDR, CDR2 SFDVKD. Trimming took off 5 bases at V and 11 bases at J, with 29 bases between the two ends. CDR3 residues: CATSGSGGGRGYNEQYF. CDR3 sequence (DNA): TGTGCCACCAGTGGAAGCGGAGGGGGACGCGGGTACAATGAGCAGTACTTC.